Listed below are T cell receptor beta chains from one sample, sequenced in a study of a mutant IDH1 vaccine in newly diagnosed glioma. The antigens of these receptors remain unknown. Profiled with immunoSEQ multiplex PCR; TCRdb holds only in-frame clones, not every one. Of about 86,000 clones in the sample, approximately 85% were seen once. The starting material was PBMCs, obtained from a glioma patient whose treatment included an IDH1 peptide vaccine. The receptor source for this set is a man aged 25 to 45 with glioma. Some clones in this sample may be carry-over from other donors' samples. The CDR3 runs from the conserved cysteine through the conserved F or W. Each record gives: J gene, clone size, V gene, D gene, CDR3 protein, CDR3 DNA. D genes are given only for firm matches. Size tells how often a clone was seen (once, few, many) or the class of an expanded clone, and some rows leave it out.

TRBJ1-2 | . | TRBV30 | . | CAWTMGSYGYTF | TGTGCCTGGACTATGGGTAGTTATGGCTACACCTTC
TRBJ2-7 | . | TRBV2 | . | CASSEATGSSYEQYF | TGTGCCAGCAGTGAAGCCACCGGGAGCTCATACGAGCAGTACTTC
TRBJ2-3 | . | TRBV9 | TRBD2 | CASRAGLAADTQYF | TGTGCCAGCCGCGCGGGACTAGCGGCAGATACGCAGTATTTT
TRBJ1-5 | . | TRBV7-3 | TRBD1 | CASSLGGGENQPQHF | TGTGCCAGCAGCTTGGGAGGGGGCGAAAATCAGCCCCAGCATTTT
TRBJ1-4 | . | TRBV5-6 | . | CASSSGHLGKKLFF | TGTGCCAGCAGCTCTGGACACCTCGGTAAAAAACTGTTTTTT
TRBJ1-1 | . | TRBV6-6 | . | CASSSLTLVRTEAFF | TGTGCCAGCAGTTCCCTGACCCTAGTGAGGACTGAAGCTTTCTTT
TRBJ1-1 | . | TRBV5-1 | TRBD1 | CASSSNPGTAAFF | TGCGCCAGCAGCTCCAATCCAGGGACAGCGGCTTTCTTT
TRBJ1-3 | . | TRBV6-6 | . | CASSYTPTSGNTIYF | TGTGCCAGCAGTTATACCCCGACCTCTGGAAACACCATATATTTT
TRBJ2-2 | few | TRBV10-3 | TRBD1 | CAISDRGLNTGELFF | TGTGCCATCAGCGACAGGGGCCTGAACACCGGGGAGCTGTTTTTT
TRBJ2-7 | . | TRBV27 | . | CASSLAGYEQYF | TGTGCCAGCAGTTTAGCAGGGTACGAGCAGTACTTC
TRBJ1-2 | . | TRBV7-8 | TRBD1 | CASSFRQGPNYGYTF | TGTGCCAGCAGCTTCCGACAGGGACCCAACTATGGCTACACCTTC
TRBJ2-5 | . | TRBV7-3 | . | CASSLSVGETQYF | TGTGCCAGCAGCTTATCAGTAGGAGAGACCCAGTACTTC
TRBJ2-7 | . | TRBV6-5 | . | CASRSTQGGLYEQYF | TGTGCCAGCAGATCCACCCAGGGAGGTCTGTACGAGCAGTACTTC
TRBJ2-2 | . | TRBV9 | TRBD1 | CASSPRTGRTGELFF | TGTGCCAGCAGCCCCCGGACAGGGAGAACCGGGGAGCTGTTTTTT
TRBJ1-2 | . | TRBV6-6 | . | CASSYSEGGYTF | TGTGCCAGCAGTTACTCAGAGGGAGGCTACACCTTC
TRBJ1-2 | . | TRBV6-5 | . | CASSYRQEGGYTF | TGTGCCAGCAGTTACCGACAGGAAGGGGGCTACACCTTC
TRBJ2-7 | . | TRBV11-1 | . | CASSLGVASSYEQYF | TGTGCCAGCAGCTTAGGAGTGGCGAGCTCCTACGAGCAGTACTTC
TRBJ1-5 | . | TRBV10-3 | . | CAISGDSNQPQHF | TGTGCCATCAGTGGAGATAGCAATCAGCCCCAGCATTTT
TRBJ1-6 | . | TRBV4-1 | . | CASSQEVASRNSPLHF | TGCGCCAGCAGCCAAGAAGTGGCCAGCAGAAATTCACCCCTCCACTTT
TRBJ1-1 | . | TRBV5-1 | TRBD1 | CASRTLTGPLNTEAFF | TGCGCCAGCAGAACCCTGACAGGGCCGTTGAACACTGAAGCTTTCTTT
TRBJ1-1 | . | TRBV28 | . | CASSSAFLNTEAFF | TGTGCCAGCAGTTCAGCATTCCTGAACACTGAAGCTTTCTTT
TRBJ1-1 | once | TRBV4-1 | TRBD1 | CASSPYRGGTEAFF | TGCGCCAGCAGCCCGTACAGGGGAGGGACTGAAGCTTTCTTT
TRBJ1-5 | . | TRBV28 | . | CASNLQNQPQHF | TGTGCCAGCAACCTACAGAATCAGCCCCAGCATTTT
TRBJ1-5 | . | TRBV30 | . | CAWRRDSNQPQHF | TGTGCCTGGAGAAGGGATAGCAATCAGCCCCAGCATTTT
TRBJ2-3 | . | TRBV5-1 | . | CASSLEWGGRRDTQYF | TGCGCCAGCAGCTTGGAGTGGGGGGGCCGGAGAGATACGCAGTATTTT
TRBJ1-3 | . | TRBV4-3 | . | CASSHRLGSGSGNTIYF | TGCGCCAGCAGCCACCGGTTGGGGAGCGGGTCTGGAAACACCATATATTTT
TRBJ1-3 | once | TRBV29-1 | TRBD1 | CSVELGQGGGSTIYF | TGCAGCGTCGAATTAGGACAGGGAGGGGGAAGCACCATATATTTT
TRBJ1-4 | once | TRBV7-4 | . | CASSLGGYTDNEKLFF | TGTGCCAGCAGCTTAGGAGGTTATACTGACAATGAAAAACTGTTTTTT
TRBJ1-4 | many | TRBV27 | TRBD1 | CASSPRPGQGFGRQEKLFF | TGTGCCAGCAGCCCACGGCCGGGACAGGGGTTTGGACGGCAGGAAAAACTGTTTTTT
TRBJ2-1 | . | TRBV30 | . | CAWSRARVPSYNEQFF | TGTGCCTGGAGCCGTGCCCGAGTCCCATCCTACAATGAGCAGTTCTTC
TRBJ2-7 | . | TRBV28 | TRBD2 | CASSLAGGSYEQYF | TGTGCCAGCAGTCTAGCGGGGGGGAGCTACGAGCAGTACTTC
TRBJ2-5 | . | TRBV4-3 | . | CASSQDMVGGAQYF | TGCGCCAGCAGCCAAGATATGGTGGGTGGAGCCCAGTACTTC
TRBJ2-1 | . | TRBV9 | TRBD2 | CASGRARNEQFF | TGTGCCAGCGGGAGGGCCCGAAATGAGCAGTTCTTC
TRBJ1-2 | . | TRBV2 | . | CASSYSRDLYGYTF | TGTGCCAGCAGTTATTCCAGGGACCTCTATGGCTACACCTTC
TRBJ2-5 | . | TRBV5-1 | TRBD1 | CASSAQGARETQYF | TGCGCCAGCAGCGCACAGGGGGCGCGGGAGACCCAGTACTTC
TRBJ2-1 | few | TRBV4-2 | TRBD1 | CASSQVGTGGIGAYNEQFF | TGTGCCAGCAGCCAAGTAGGGACAGGGGGGATTGGAGCCTACAATGAGCAGTTCTTC
TRBJ2-3 | . | TRBV27 | TRBD1 | CASSFPGQGQYTQYF | TGTGCCAGCAGTTTTCCGGGACAGGGGCAATATACGCAGTATTTT
TRBJ2-7 | . | TRBV4-1 | TRBD1 | CASSQVGQANYEQYF | TGCGCCAGCAGCCAAGTGGGACAGGCGAACTACGAGCAGTACTTC
TRBJ1-2 | . | TRBV19 | TRBD1 | CASSPSGTGLGGYTF | TGTGCCAGTAGTCCCTCCGGGACAGGGCTAGGAGGCTACACCTTC
TRBJ1-5 | . | TRBV30 | . | CAWSVQGRRSNQPQHF | TGTGCCTGGAGTGTACAGGGACGACGTAGCAATCAGCCCCAGCATTTT
TRBJ2-2 | . | TRBV6-5 | . | CASTTLGNTGELFF | TGTGCCAGCACCACCCTAGGGAACACCGGGGAGCTGTTTTTT
TRBJ1-1 | . | TRBV7-3 | TRBD1 | CASSLSGGGGAFF | TGTGCCAGCAGCTTATCAGGGGGCGGAGGCGCTTTCTTT
TRBJ2-3 | . | TRBV5-8 | TRBD2 | CASSPTSGVFGTDTQYF | TGTGCCAGCAGCCCGACTAGCGGGGTGTTCGGCACAGATACGCAGTATTTT
TRBJ2-3 | . | TRBV2 | . | CASSLTGGDTQYF | TGTGCCAGCAGCCTAACCGGTGGAGATACGCAGTATTTT
TRBJ2-3 | . | TRBV5-4 | . | CASSPSGSTDTQYF | TGTGCCAGCAGCCCGAGCGGCAGCACAGATACGCAGTATTTT
TRBJ1-2 | . | TRBV18 | . | CASSPPGSSYGYTF | TGTGCCAGCTCACCCCCAGGTTCGAGTTATGGCTACACCTTC
TRBJ2-5 | . | TRBV2 | TRBD2 | CASSEKREGTQYF | TGTGCCAGCAGTGAAAAGCGGGAGGGGACCCAGTACTTC
TRBJ1-2 | . | TRBV7-2 | TRBD1 | CASSQRQGGYGYTF | TGTGCCAGCAGCCAGCGACAGGGGGGCTATGGCTACACCTTC
TRBJ1-1 | . | TRBV7-6 | TRBD1 | CASSLGPGTGEAFF | TGTGCCAGCAGCTTGGGCCCCGGGACAGGAGAAGCTTTCTTT
TRBJ2-1 | . | TRBV18 | TRBD2 | CASSPIAGANEQFF | TGTGCCAGCTCACCAATAGCGGGGGCCAATGAGCAGTTCTTC
TRBJ1-1 | once | TRBV6-6 | TRBD1 | CASSLRTDRPNTEAFF | TGTGCCAGCAGTTTAAGGACGGACAGGCCGAACACTGAAGCTTTCTTT
TRBJ2-2 | once | TRBV7-2 | . | CASSLVMAANTGELFF | TGTGCCAGCAGCTTAGTGATGGCGGCGAACACCGGGGAGCTGTTTTTT
TRBJ2-1 | once | TRBV7-2 | TRBD1 | CASSFGQGQKFF | TGTGCCAGCAGCTTCGGACAGGGTCAGAAGTTCTTC
TRBJ2-5 | . | TRBV19 | TRBD1 | CASSSSQGAETQYF | TGTGCCAGTAGTTCATCCCAGGGGGCAGAGACCCAGTACTTC